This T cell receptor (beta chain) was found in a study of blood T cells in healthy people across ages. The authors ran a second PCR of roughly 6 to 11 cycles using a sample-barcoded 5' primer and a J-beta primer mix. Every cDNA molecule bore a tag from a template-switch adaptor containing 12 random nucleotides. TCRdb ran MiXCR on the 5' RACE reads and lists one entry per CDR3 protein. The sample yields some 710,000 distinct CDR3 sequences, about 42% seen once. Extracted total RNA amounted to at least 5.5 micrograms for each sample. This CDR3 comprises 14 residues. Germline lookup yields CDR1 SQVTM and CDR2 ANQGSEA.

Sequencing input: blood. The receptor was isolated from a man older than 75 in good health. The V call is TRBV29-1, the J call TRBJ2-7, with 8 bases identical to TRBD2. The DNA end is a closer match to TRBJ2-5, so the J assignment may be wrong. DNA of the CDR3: TGCAGCGTCGGTCCCGGGACTAGAAAAGAGACCCAGTACTTC. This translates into CSVGPGTRKETQYF.